The 23 T cell receptor beta chains below come from one sample, sequenced in a study of T cell repertoires in cytomegalovirus infection. TCRdb fed the reads into MiXCR, producing one record per CDR3 protein. The sample yields fewer than 550,000 distinct CDR3 sequences, roughly a third seen once. Material for sequencing was PBMCs. These receptors originate from a human donor in good health (CMV status not recorded). Some clones in this sample may be carry-over from other donors' samples.

This clonotype has more than one count but fewer than ten. The V gene is TRBV19, the J gene TRBJ2-5; 7 nucleotides align to TRBD1. The V gene's germline CDR1 is LNHDA and CDR2 SQIVND (reference sequence). V was clipped by 6 bases and J by 5 bases; unmatched bases: 12. This CDR3 is 15 amino acids long. CDR3 protein: CASRKQARGQETQYF. In nucleotides, the CDR3 is TGTGCCAGTAGGAAACAGGCCCGGGGACAGGAGACCCAGTACTTC.

This clonotype was detected only a few times. The V call is TRBV28, the J call TRBJ2-3, with D tentatively TRBD2 (6 bases). Trimming took 7 bases from V and 0 from J, leaving 14 bases between them. This CDR3 has 15 residues. Germline V gene lookup returns CDR1 MDHEN and CDR2 SYDVKM. The CDR3 loop reads CASIGGVPSTDTQYF. The CDR3 bases are TGTGCCAGCATCGGCGGGGTCCCTAGCACAGATACGCAGTATTTT.

The V call is TRBV7-2, the J call TRBJ2-7; TRBD2 matches 11 bases. With 5 bases clipped from V and 2 bases from J, the junction kept 8 bases outside the gene matches. This CDR3 is 16 amino acids long. Germline V CDR1 and CDR2: SGHTA, FQGNSA. The CDR3 coding sequence is TGTGCCAGCAGCCCGGGGGGACTAGCGGAAACCTACGAGCAGTACTTC. It yields the protein CASSPGGLAETYEQYF.

This clonotype came up a few times. This chain joins TRBV20-1 and TRBJ1-2; 8 positions match TRBD1. Trimming removed 5 bases from V and 4 bases from J; junction bases left unmatched: 12. The CDR3 totals 15 residues. Per the germline V gene, CDR1 is DFQATT and CDR2 is SNEGSKA (reference sequence). In DNA, the CDR3 is TGCAGTGCTCCCCCTTCGGGGACAGGCTTCTATGGCTACACCTTC. This gives the protein CSAPPSGTGFYGYTF.

This clonotype occurred many times. The chain carries TRBV6-4 and TRBJ1-2; weak D call: TRBD1 (5 bases). The V gene's germline CDR1 is MRHNA and CDR2 SNTAGT. The CDR3 spans 16 residues. V lost 4 bases, J lost 0 bases, and 15 bases lay in between. The CDR3 DNA follows: TGTGCCAGCAGTGCGGGGACCTCGCTTCCTAACTATGGCTACACCTTC. Protein sequence: CASSAGTSLPNYGYTF.

This clonotype has a count of ten or more. The chain links TRBV7-2 to TRBJ2-1, with TRBD1 matching over 7 bases. V was clipped by 4 bases and J by 4 bases; unmatched bases: 7. CDR1 is SGHTA, CDR2 FQGNSA, per germline. The CDR3 covers 15 residues. The CDR3 loop is CASSSMGQPYNEQFF. The CDR3 region has the DNA TGTGCCAGCAGCTCCATGGGACAGCCTTACAATGAGCAGTTCTTC.

This chain links TRBV4-1 with TRBJ2-7, with TRBD2 as a possible D gene (6 bases). This CDR3 spans 14 amino acids. CDR1 is MGHRA, CDR2 YSYEKL, per germline. V gave up 0 bases and J gave up 3 bases, with 9 bases separating them. CDR3 loop: CASSQDSEGYEQYF. The CDR3 nucleotides are TGCGCCAGCAGCCAAGATTCGGAGGGCTACGAGCAGTACTTC.

This clonotype was picked up many times. The chain couples TRBV23-1 to TRBJ1-4, with D perhaps TRBD1 (6 bases). TRBV23-1 is recorded as an ORF, its role being uncertain. V lost 5 bases to trimming and J lost 0 bases, with 28 bases between them. The CDR3 loop spans 21 amino acids. DNA of the CDR3: TGCGCCAGCAGTATAACAGGGAGCCACGCTTCGGGAGGCACAACTAATGAAAAACTGTTTTTT. This gives the protein CASSITGSHASGGTTNEKLFF.

This clonotype has ten or more counts. The chain carries TRBV7-8 and TRBJ2-3; D is tentatively TRBD1 or TRBD2 (5 bases each). The CDR3 has 17 amino acids. V shed 4 bases and J shed 2 bases, with 19 bases lying between them. The V gene's germline CDR1 is SGHVS and CDR2 FQNEAQ. As DNA, the CDR3 is TGTGCCAGCAGCTCGCGGCAGGGACCCAGACACACAGATACGCAGTATTTT. This encodes CASSSRQGPRHTDTQYF. The whole variable domain, filled in from reference TRBV7-8 and TRBJ2-3, reads GAGVSQSPRYKVAKRGQDVALRCDPISGHVSLFWYQQALGQGPEFLTYFQNEAQLDKSGLPSDRFFAERPEGSVSTLKIQRTQQEDSAVYLCASSSRQGPRHTDTQYFGPGTRLTVL.

This clonotype was detected only a few times. The chain recombines TRBV12-3 or TRBV12-4 with TRBJ1-2, with 7 bases identical to TRBD1. V shed 6 bases and J 3 bases; nucleotides not matched to a gene: 31. CDR3 length equals 22 residues. Here the CDR3 reads CASSPSLGKPGQPALDYYGYTF. As DNA, the CDR3 is TGTGCCAGCAGCCCCAGTTTAGGCAAACCGGGACAGCCAGCACTTGACTACTATGGCTACACCTTC.

At least ten counts were recorded for this clonotype. This chain uses TRBV7-2 with TRBJ2-7; perhaps TRBD2 as D (6 bases). Germline V gene data show CDR1 as SGHTA and CDR2 as FQGNSA. V was trimmed by 1 base and J by 0 bases, leaving 10 bases between them. The CDR3 contains 15 residues. The CDR3 coding sequence is TGTGCCAGCAGCTTAGGTCTCGGGAGCTCCTACGAGCAGTACTTC. It specifies CASSLGLGSSYEQYF.

This clonotype was counted at least ten times. The V gene is TRBV6-2 or TRBV6-3, the J gene TRBJ2-1; D possibly corresponds to TRBD1 (5 bases). Germline V lookup: CDR1 MNHEY, CDR2 SVGEGT. Trimming removed 0 bases from V and 4 bases from J, with 13 bases in between. This CDR3 contains 16 residues. The CDR3 bases are TGTGCCAGCAGTTACTCGCCAGGGCTCACTTACAATGAGCAGTTCTTC. Its protein is CASSYSPGLTYNEQFF.

About this clonotype itself: Germline and junction disagree at one end, which may indicate a read error. The chain joins TRBV6-2 or TRBV6-3 to TRBJ1-5, with 8 bases lining up with TRBD1. The CDR3 spans 14 residues. Germline CDR1 reads MNHEY; CDR2 reads SVGEGT. CDR3 amino acids: CASSYQGANPPQHF. In DNA form, the CDR3 reads TGTGCCAGCAGTTACCAGGGGGCTAATCCGCCCCAGCATTTT.

This clonotype was found many times. This chain joins TRBV7-6 and TRBJ2-1; TRBD2 matches at 15 bases. Germline loops: CDR1 SGHVS, CDR2 FNYEAQ. J was trimmed by 0 bases and V by 5 bases; bases with no gene match: 5. CDR3 length: 18 amino acids. CDR3 in DNA: TGTGCCAGCAGCCTCCGGACTAGCGGGGGGGTCTCCTACAATGAGCAGTTCTTC. This sequence encodes CASSLRTSGGVSYNEQFF.

This clonotype was counted only a few times. The rearrangement joins TRBV5-4 to TRBJ2-3, with D perhaps TRBD1 or TRBD2 (6 bases each). The length of the CDR3 is 15 residues. Trimming removed 3 bases at V and 4 bases at J, with 15 bases between. Germline assignment: CDR1 SGHNT and CDR2 YYREEE (reference sequence). DNA for the CDR3: TGTGCCAGCAGCTCCGGGCTGGGGGGCGCAGATACGCAGTATTTT. This translates into CASSSGLGGADTQYF. The full variable domain, its missing parts supplied by reference TRBV5-4 and TRBJ2-3, is ETGVTQSPTHLIKTRGQQVTLRCSSQSGHNTVSWYQQALGQGPQFIFQYYREEENGRGNFPPRFSGLQFPNYSSELNVNALELDDSALYLCASSSGLGGADTQYFGPGTRLTVL.

The CDR3 sequence is CASSPGDASTDTQYF. The CDR3 DNA sequence: TGTGCCAGCAGCCCCGGCGACGCCTCCACAGATACGCAGTATTTT. V usage is TRBV6-1 and J usage is TRBJ2-3; D unclear. Trimming left V 6 bases short and J 2 bases short, with 15 bases between. The CDR3 is 15 amino acids. Germline CDR1 reads MNHNS; CDR2 reads SASEGT.

This clonotype was seen ten or more times. The chain couples TRBV24-1 to TRBJ1-6, with D possibly matching TRBD1 (5 bases). Germline CDR1 reads KGHDR; CDR2 reads SFDVKD. V was trimmed by 0 bases and J by 8 bases, leaving 13 bases between them. CDR3 length: 16 amino acids. CDR3 sequence reads: CATSDLPGTGYSPLHF. In DNA, the CDR3 is TGTGCCACCAGTGATTTGCCCGGGACGGGATATTCACCCCTCCACTTT.

V usage is TRBV12-3 or TRBV12-4 and J usage is TRBJ2-2, with 10 bases fitting TRBD2. The trim removed 0 bases at V and 7 bases at J, leaving 8 bases unmatched. The CDR3 consists of 17 residues. CDR3 nucleotide sequence: TGTGCCAGCAGTTTAGCTAGCGGGGGGCCAGTGGGCGGGGAGCTGTTTTTT. This encodes CASSLASGGPVGGELFF.

The chain links TRBV28 to TRBJ2-3; 9 bases align to TRBD2. V was clipped by 4 bases and J by 0 bases; unmatched bases: 8. In germline, CDR1 is MDHEN, CDR2 SYDVKM. The CDR3 extends over 17 amino acids. CDR3: CASSSIAGVGSTDTQYF. Here the CDR3 DNA reads TGTGCCAGCAGTTCCATAGCGGGGGTGGGTAGCACAGATACGCAGTATTTT.

The chain uses TRBV7-9 and TRBJ1-2, with a possible D match to TRBD1 (6 bases). The germline V gene encodes CDR1 SEHNR and CDR2 FQNEAQ (reference sequence). Trimming removed 0 bases from V and 8 bases from J, with 10 bases in between. The CDR3 has 13 amino acids. CDR3 bases: TGTGCCAGCAGCTTAGCCGGGGGCGGCGGCTACACCTTC. Translating gives CASSLAGGGGYTF.

The rearrangement links TRBV20-1 to TRBJ1-1; 8 positions match TRBD1. Germline V gives CDR1 DFQATT, CDR2 SNEGSKA (reference sequence). Trimming took 5 bases from V and 2 from J; bases not matched to a gene: 7. The CDR3 spans 14 residues. CDR3 sequence (DNA): TGCAGTGCTGGGGGAGGACAGGGAAACACTGAAGCTTTCTTT. Amino acid sequence: CSAGGGQGNTEAFF.

This clonotype turned up a few times. The rearrangement joins TRBV6-2 or TRBV6-3 to TRBJ2-5; D remains ambiguous. Germline V gene data show CDR1 as MNHEY and CDR2 as SVGEGT. CDR3 length: 15 amino acids. Between the trimmed V and J ends, which lost 5 bases and 1 base, there was a span of 14 bases. The CDR3 here is CASSPGPGPQETQYF. The CDR3 DNA reads as TGTGCCAGCAGTCCGGGCCCTGGACCCCAAGAGACCCAGTACTTC.

There are a few counts of this clonotype. The chain couples TRBV7-9 to TRBJ2-5; no reliable D call. The CDR3 is 13 amino acids. Trimming took 3 bases from V and 5 from J, leaving 10 bases between them. Germline V gene lookup returns CDR1 SEHNR and CDR2 FQNEAQ (reference sequence). CDR3 protein: CASSFDNLETQYF. The DNA for the CDR3 is TGTGCCAGCAGCTTCGACAACTTGGAGACCCAGTACTTC.